The T cell receptor (beta chain) under discussion was sequenced for a study of early T cells in non-severe SARS-CoV-2 infection. Turning to the study itself: Sequencing used unsorted whole-blood bulk RNA, so chains lack pairing. Study results and caveats: Reliance on VDJdb matching favored anti-spike CD8 responses; private and CD4 specificities were missed.

Attachment of unique molecular identifiers was made to individual cDNA molecules. MiXCR, applied by TCRdb to the 5' RACE reads, yields one record per CDR3 protein. The sample has approximately 120,000 distinct CDR3 sequences, just under 15% seen once. Points on this clonotype: The antigen is not known.

Germline V lookup: CDR1 DFQATT, CDR2 SNEGSKA (reference sequence). Trimming stripped 0 bases from V and 5 bases from J, with 11 bases between. The CDR3 covers 14 residues. The V and J genes are TRBV20-1 and TRBJ1-3; D is ambiguous. This receptor was obtained from an adult who was a healthcare worker with PCR-confirmed SARS-CoV-2 infection or an uninfected control (not recorded which). Sequencing was done on a sample of whole blood. CDR3 sequence reads: CSAREGPGRNTIYF. DNA for the CDR3: TGCAGTGCTAGAGAAGGACCGGGGAGAAACACCATATATTTT.